Each of the 24 T cell receptor beta chains below was sequenced from the same sample in a study of early T cells in non-severe SARS-CoV-2 infection listed by TCRdb under 2021. Receptors were amplified or captured by 5' RACE. The instrument was a NextSeq 500. The public reads were reanalyzed by TCRdb: fastp trimming at Q25, MiXCR alignment, in-frame beta chains only. Entries are consolidated by CDR3 protein sequence, retaining the most common genes and DNA. The sample table contains tens of thousands of distinct CDR3 sequences; only one count was recorded for 7% to 9% of them. 9.4% of the sample is held by the ten biggest clonotypes. Source material: whole blood. These receptors all stem from an adult who was a healthcare worker with PCR-confirmed SARS-CoV-2 infection or an uninfected control (not recorded which).

The chain links TRBV27 to TRBJ1-1; unclear D gene. V lost 4 bases, J lost 3 bases, and 9 bases lay in between. The CDR3 extends over 13 amino acids. Germline-derived CDR1 and CDR2 are MNHEY and SMNVEV (reference sequence). The CDR3 DNA follows: TGTGCCAGCAGTTGGACCCACTACACTGAAGCTTTCTTT. Translated, it gives CASSWTHYTEAFF.

The chain recombines TRBV7-9 with TRBJ2-1; 10 bases are a match to TRBD2. The V gene end was trimmed by 1 base and the J gene end by 8 bases; junction bases not matched to a gene: 5. In germline, CDR1 is SEHNR, CDR2 FQNEAQ (reference sequence). The CDR3 contains 15 residues. For the CDR3, the DNA is TGTGCCAGCAGCTTAGAAAGCGGGAGGGTGGATGAGCAGTTCTTC. Its translation is CASSLESGRVDEQFF.

The chain couples TRBV28 to TRBJ2-1; maybe TRBD2 (6 bases). V shed 5 bases and J shed 4 bases, with 15 bases lying between them. Germline loops: CDR1 MDHEN, CDR2 SYDVKM. There are 15 residues in the CDR3. CDR3 nucleotide sequence: TGTGCCAGCAGTCCCTTAGCGGAGATTTACAATGAGCAGTTCTTC. It encodes CASSPLAEIYNEQFF.

This clonotype has at least ten counts. This chain uses TRBV4-1 with TRBJ2-7, with 7 bases identical to TRBD2. V trimming: 3 bases; J trimming: 1 base; junction bases outside the gene matches: 6. The CDR3 length is 15 residues. CDR1 is MGHRA, CDR2 YSYEKL, per germline. CDR3 DNA sequence: TGCGCCAGCAGCCAGGGCGGGGGAAGGTCCTACGAGCAGTACTTC. Translation: CASSQGGGRSYEQYF.

This sequence joins TRBV20-1 and TRBJ1-5, with TRBD1 matching over 9 bases. CDR3 length equals 12 residues. With V trimmed by 3 bases and J by 9 bases, 3 bases remained unmatched. In germline, CDR1 is DFQATT, CDR2 SNEGSKA (reference sequence). CDR3 loop: CSASGTGWPQHF. CDR3 in DNA: TGCAGTGCTAGTGGGACAGGGTGGCCCCAGCATTTT.

The chain uses TRBV4-3 and TRBJ2-1; 8 bases line up with TRBD2. Germline loops: CDR1 LGHNA, CDR2 YSLEER. After removal of 2 bases from V and 9 bases from J, the junction contained 6 bases not matched to a gene. This CDR3 comprises 14 residues. CDR3 loop: CASSQSGLVAEQFF. The CDR3 nucleotides are TGCGCCAGCAGCCAATCGGGACTAGTCGCTGAGCAGTTCTTC.

Ten or more counts support this clonotype. An end of the junction does not agree with germline; a read error may underlie this. This chain connects TRBV6-2 or TRBV6-3 to TRBJ2-2; D assignment may be TRBD1 or TRBD2 (7 bases each). The germline V gene has CDR1 MNHEY and CDR2 SVGEGT. The CDR3 extends over 18 amino acids. The CDR3 is CVSYGVLGTAGHTGELFF. The CDR3 DNA reads TGTGTCAGCTATGGGGTGTTGGGGACAGCGGGGCACACCGGGGAGCTGTTTTTT.

The gene calls are TRBV11-2 and TRBJ2-6, with 11 bases that match TRBD1. Per the germline V gene, CDR1 is SGHAT and CDR2 is FQNNGV. The junction had 6 bases not matched to a gene; V was cut back by 4 bases and J by 1 base. The CDR3 extends over 18 amino acids. In nucleotides, the CDR3 is TGTGCCAGCAGCTCCTGGGGGACAGGGGGTTCTGGGGCCAACGTCCTGACTTTC. This encodes CASSSWGTGGSGANVLTF.

This clonotype was seen repeatedly, ten times or more. CDR3 nucleotide sequence: TGTGCCAGCAGCCAATTGGACGGAGCAAATTCACCCCTCCACTTT. This gives the protein CASSQLDGANSPLHF. The chain employs TRBV14 and TRBJ1-6; the D is unclear. The CDR3 runs to 15 residues. V dropped 2 bases and J dropped 7 bases, with 12 bases sitting between them. Germline-derived CDR1 and CDR2 are SGHDN and FVKESK. The full variable domain, completed using reference TRBV14 and TRBJ1-6, is EAGVTQFPSHSVIEKGQTVTLRCDPISGHDNLYWYRRVMGKEIKFLLHFVKESKQDESGMPNNRFLAERTGGTYSTLKVQPAELEDSGVYFCASSQLDGANSPLHFGNGTRLTVT.

As to this clonotype: Given a much more abundant clone one base away, this may be a read error. The chain recombines TRBV27 with TRBJ2-5; D possibly corresponds to TRBD2 (6 bases). Trimming cost V 5 bases and J 3 bases, with 13 bases left between them. The germline CDR1 and CDR2 sequences are MNHEY and SMNVEV (reference sequence). CDR3 length: 14 residues. The CDR3 DNA reads as TGTGCCAGCAGTCTTCGCGGGACCAAAGAGACCCAGTACTTC. Residues: CASSLRGTKETQYF.

The rearrangement links TRBV29-1 to TRBJ2-7; 14 bases agree with TRBD2. Trimming took 6 bases from V and 3 from J; bases not matched to a gene: 7. This CDR3 has 15 residues. Germline CDR1 is SQVTM and CDR2 is ANQGSEA. This chain's CDR3 is CSVMHGTSGSYEQYF. CDR3 sequence (DNA): TGCAGCGTCATGCATGGGACTAGCGGGAGCTACGAGCAGTACTTC.

The chain combines TRBV29-1 with TRBJ1-1; D ambiguous. The ends were cut back, 3 bases at V and 11 bases at J, with 16 bases in the middle. Per the germline V gene, CDR1 is SQVTM and CDR2 is ANQGSEA. This CDR3 contains 12 residues. CDR3 in DNA: TGCAGCGTTGATTCAGGCACTACGGCTGCTTTCTTT. Translated: CSVDSGTTAAFF.

Many counts were recorded for this clonotype. CDR3 sequence reads: CASSLGFAEAFF. The CDR3 DNA is TGTGCCAGCAGTTTGGGGTTCGCTGAAGCTTTCTTT. This sequence joins TRBV28 and TRBJ1-1; D call uncertain. This CDR3 spans 12 amino acids. Deletions cut 3 bases from V and 6 bases from J, with 8 bases between. Germline CDR1 MDHEN, CDR2 SYDVKM. Looking up the rest from reference TRBV28 and TRBJ1-1 gives the full variable domain: DVKVTQSSRYLVKRTGEKVFLECVQDMDHENMFWYRQDPGLGLRLIYFSYDVKMKEKGDIPEGYSVSREKKERFSLILESASTNQTSMYLCASSLGFAEAFFGQGTRLTVV.

This clonotype was picked up many times. This chain links TRBV27 with TRBJ2-4; a possible D gene is TRBD1 (7 bases). CDR3 length equals 15 residues. The V and J ends lost 5 bases and 0 bases respectively, with 11 bases between them. CDR1 is MNHEY and CDR2 is SMNVEV in the germline V gene (reference sequence). As DNA, the CDR3 is TGTGCCAGCAGTGGAGGGACAGTAGCCAAAAACATTCAGTACTTC. Protein: CASSGGTVAKNIQYF.

This chain uses TRBV13 with TRBJ2-5, with a possible D match to TRBD2 (5 bases). Germline assignment: CDR1 PRHDT and CDR2 FYEKMQ (reference sequence). Between the trimmed V and J ends, which lost 5 bases and 5 bases, there was a span of 18 bases. This CDR3 spans 15 amino acids. CDR3 protein: CASSPGLRREETQYF. CDR3 coding DNA: TGTGCCAGCAGCCCCGGACTCCGAAGGGAGGAGACCCAGTACTTC.

This clonotype was picked up many times. The rearrangement joins TRBV23-1 to TRBJ1-1; TRBD1 matches 8 bases. TRBV23-1 has ORF status, its function being uncertain. There are 15 residues in the CDR3. The V segment lost 8 bases and the J segment 3 bases; nucleotides outside the gene matches: 11. DNA of the CDR3: TGCGCCAGCTTCCTACCGGACAGGGAGGACACTGAAGCTTTCTTT. Translating it yields CASFLPDREDTEAFF.

This clonotype was recorded many times. The chain combines TRBV6-2 or TRBV6-3 with TRBJ2-2; 8 bases fit TRBD1. The CDR3 consists of 16 residues. V lost 5 bases to trimming and J lost 6 bases; unmatched junction nucleotides: 11. CDR1 MNHEY and CDR2 SVGEGT come from the germline V gene. CDR3 nucleotides: TGTGCCAGCAGTCCGTGGACAGGGAAGGTCTCCGGGGAGCTGTTTTTT. This translates into CASSPWTGKVSGELFF.

The rearrangement uses TRBV7-8 and TRBJ1-1; D gene ambiguous. CDR1 SGHVS and CDR2 FQNEAQ come from the germline V gene. V lost 0 bases and J 0 bases, leaving 14 bases between the germline ends. The CDR3 is 17 residues long. The CDR3 coding sequence is TGTGCCAGCAGCTTAGCGTTTGGCGCTGGGATGAACACTGAAGCTTTCTTT. Translation: CASSLAFGAGMNTEAFF.

This clonotype was observed at least ten times. The chain has TRBV29-1 and TRBJ2-1; 7 nucleotides align to TRBD1. The CDR3 consists of 13 residues. Per the germline V gene, CDR1 is SQVTM and CDR2 is ANQGSEA. V gave up 3 bases and J gave up 7 bases; unmatched junction bases: 6. CDR3 bases: TGCAGCGTTGACCTGACAGGGCCGAATGAGCAGTTCTTC. This codes for CSVDLTGPNEQFF.

V gene TRBV18 combines with J gene TRBJ1-1; D is undetermined. The CDR3 extends over 13 amino acids. V was clipped by 0 bases and J by 11 bases, with 13 bases between them. The germline V gene encodes CDR1 KGHSH and CDR2 LQKENI. The DNA for the CDR3 is TGTGCCAGCTCACCACCAACGGGAGTTAAGGCTTTCTTT. Translation: CASSPPTGVKAFF.

Ten or more counts support this clonotype. V and J are TRBV30 and TRBJ2-3, with TRBD2 as a possible D gene (5 bases). The V and J ends lost 1 base and 3 bases respectively, with 14 bases between them. Germline CDR1 is GTSNPN and CDR2 is SVGIG (reference sequence). The length of the CDR3 is 15 residues. CDR3 sequence (DNA): TGTGCCTGGAGTGCCAGCGGACTTCGAACAGATACGCAGTATTTT. Amino acids: CAWSASGLRTDTQYF.

The chain employs TRBV15 and TRBJ1-4; D is uncertain. V was shortened by 8 bases and J by 2 bases, with 12 bases between the two germline ends. CDR1 LNHNV and CDR2 YYDKDF come from the germline V gene (reference sequence). The CDR3 extends over 14 amino acids. DNA for the CDR3: TGTGCCACCCAGCGGGCGGGCACTAATGAAAAACTGTTTTTT. Encoded protein: CATQRAGTNEKLFF.

The rearrangement links TRBV10-2 to TRBJ1-2; no definite D call. The CDR3 contains 13 residues. Trimming stripped 8 bases from V and 4 bases from J, with 14 bases between. Germline V gene sequence: CDR1 WSHSY, CDR2 SAAADI. CDR3 DNA: TGCGCCAGCGGGCGAGGAAGTGGCTATGGCTACACCTTC. Translating it yields CASGRGSGYGYTF.

The gene calls are TRBV24-1 and TRBJ2-1; tentative D call: TRBD2 (5 bases). V lost 4 bases and J 0 bases, leaving 12 bases between the germline ends. Germline values: CDR1 KGHDR, CDR2 SFDVKD. The CDR3 loop spans 16 amino acids. The CDR3 reads CATSDPIGGSYNEQFF. The CDR3 bases are TGTGCCACCAGTGACCCGATTGGAGGCTCCTACAATGAGCAGTTCTTC.